These T cell receptor beta chains were read from a single sample in a study of OX40 agonist ivuxolimab in advanced cancers. Repertoires were generated with immunoSEQ multiplex PCR, while TCRdb's copy carries only in-frame clones and drops some. This table has around 94,000 clones, approximately 89% appearing once. Here the sequenced sample was CD4+ or CD8+ T cells sorted from blood, taken in a trial of the OX40 agonist ivuxolimab. The receptors derive from an adult with an advanced solid tumor such as melanoma, head and neck, liver or kidney cancer. The CDR3 runs from the conserved cysteine through the conserved F or W. D genes are given only for firm matches. Size is omitted from some rows. Given values are once, few, many or a class for expanded clones.

>TRBV11-3|TRBJ1-2|-|-
CASSLFSTVPPSF
TGTGCCAGCAGCTTATTCTCAACCGTCCCGCCTAGCTTC
>TRBV30|TRBJ1-3|-|-
CAWSVRSGTGNTIYF
TGTGCCTGGAGTGTACGATCCGGGACTGGAAACACCATATATTTT
>TRBV7-2|TRBJ1-1|-|-
CASSLYRNTEAFF
TGTGCCAGCAGCCTCTACAGGAACACTGAAGCTTTCTTT
>TRBV19|TRBJ2-7|TRBD2|-
CASARRGVYEQYF
TGTGCCAGCGCAAGACGGGGGGTATACGAGCAGTACTTC
>TRBV18|TRBJ2-7|TRBD2|-
CASSTGLAGNEQYF
TGTGCCAGCTCAACAGGACTAGCGGGCAACGAGCAGTACTTC
>TRBV30|TRBJ2-1|TRBD2|-
CAWRTSFPYNEQFF
TGTGCCTGGCGGACTAGCTTCCCCTACAATGAGCAGTTCTTC
>TRBV7-2|TRBJ1-1|-|-
CASSLGGVPEAFF
TGTGCCAGCAGCTTAGGTGGGGTCCCTGAAGCTTTCTTT
>TRBV10-2|TRBJ1-2|-|-
CASSDSGRVNYGYTF
TGCGCCAGCAGTGATAGCGGCAGGGTCAACTATGGCTACACCTTC
>TRBV7-9|TRBJ2-3|-|-
CASSPLVIDTQYF
TGTGCCAGCAGCCCCCTAGTCATAGATACGCAGTATTTT
>TRBV6-4|TRBJ1-5|-|-
CASSDSGELLPGQPQHF
TGTGCCAGCAGTGACTCGGGGGAGTTACTCCCAGGTCAGCCCCAGCATTTT
>TRBV10-3|TRBJ1-2|-|-
CAISEEGGPYGYTF
TGTGCCATCAGTGAAGAGGGAGGCCCTTATGGCTACACCTTC
>TRBV27|TRBJ2-1|TRBD1|-
CASSFSRDRGFNEQFF
TGTGCCAGCAGTTTTAGCCGGGACAGGGGATTCAATGAGCAGTTCTTC
>TRBV30|TRBJ1-5|-|-
CAWNRRGNQPQHF
TGTGCCTGGAATCGGAGAGGAAATCAGCCCCAGCATTTT
>TRBV9|TRBJ2-2|TRBD1|-
CASSGGTGDFTGELFF
TGTGCCAGCAGCGGCGGGACAGGGGATTTCACCGGGGAGCTGTTTTTT
>TRBV6-5|TRBJ1-2|-|-
CASIQGPNYGYTF
TGTGCCAGCATCCAAGGTCCTAACTATGGCTACACCTTC
>TRBV7-2|TRBJ2-1|-|-
CASSLALAPTLGHEQFF
TGTGCCAGCAGCTTAGCGCTAGCGCCAACCTTAGGGCATGAGCAGTTCTTC
>TRBV27|TRBJ2-7|TRBD1|-
CASSPRGQGAGLAISYEQYF
TGTGCCAGCAGTCCCCGCGGACAGGGGGCTGGACTAGCCATCTCCTACGAGCAGTACTTC
>TRBV12-5|TRBJ2-1|-|-
CASGLLNSGEQFF
TGTGCTAGTGGTTTACTTAACTCCGGTGAGCAGTTCTTC
>TRBV6-4|TRBJ2-2|-|-
CASRDPNTGELFF
TGTGCCAGCCGGGACCCAAACACCGGGGAGCTGTTTTTT
>TRBV5-1|TRBJ2-1|-|-
CASSTGAGAYNEQFF
TGCGCCAGCAGCACAGGGGCGGGGGCCTACAATGAGCAGTTCTTC
>TRBV11-3|TRBJ1-3|-|-
CASSLSGGSGNTIYF
TGTGCCAGCAGCCTATCCGGGGGCTCTGGAAACACCATATATTTT
>TRBV29-1|TRBJ1-4|-|-
CSVLDSPNEKLFF
TGCAGCGTGCTGGACAGTCCTAATGAAAAACTGTTTTTT
>TRBV6-5|TRBJ2-1|TRBD1|-
CASSFNRGHVYNEQFF
TGTGCCAGCAGTTTTAACAGGGGGCACGTCTACAATGAGCAGTTCTTC
>TRBV28|TRBJ1-2|-|-
CASTWGRNYGYTF
TGTGCCAGCACTTGGGGCAGAAACTATGGCTACACCTTC
>TRBV6-1|TRBJ1-1|-|-
CASSTPGRMNTEAFF
TGTGCCAGCAGTACCCCGGGACGGATGAACACTGAAGCTTTCTTT
>TRBV5-1|TRBJ2-2|-|few
CASSLALGDAGELFF
TGCGCCAGCAGCTTGGCCCTAGGTGATGCCGGGGAGCTGTTTTTT
>TRBV6-4|TRBJ1-1|-|-
CASSSYRGTEAFF
TGTGCCAGCAGTTCTTACAGAGGAACTGAAGCTTTCTTT
>TRBV2|TRBJ2-1|TRBD2|-
CASSGETSGYSYNEQFF
TGTGCCAGCAGTGGTGAGACTAGCGGGTACTCCTACAATGAGCAGTTCTTC
>TRBV19|TRBJ2-7|-|-
CASSPRWGYEQYF
TGTGCCAGTAGTCCCCGATGGGGGTACGAGCAGTACTTC
>TRBV7-7|TRBJ2-5|TRBD2|-
CASSVAGTQETQYF
TGTGCTAGCAGCGTAGCGGGGACCCAAGAGACCCAGTACTTC
>TRBV28|TRBJ2-3|-|-
CASSSQLDTQYF
TGTGCCAGCAGTTCCCAGCTGGATACGCAGTATTTT
>TRBV7-2|TRBJ1-3|-|-
CASSLMPGQSTIYF
TGTGCCAGCAGCTTAATGCCCGGGCAGTCGACCATATATTTT
>TRBV5-1|TRBJ1-6|TRBD1|once
CASSQTPSGGESPLHF
TGCGCCAGCAGCCAAACTCCCTCAGGGGGGGAATCACCCCTCCACTTT
>TRBV6-5|TRBJ2-7|-|-
CASTVREKSYEQYF
TGTGCCAGCACTGTACGGGAGAAATCCTACGAGCAGTACTTC
>TRBV5-4|TRBJ2-7|-|-
CASSLYRTRVAYEQYF
TGTGCCAGCAGCTTGTATAGGACCCGGGTCGCCTACGAGCAGTACTTC
>TRBV10-3|TRBJ2-7|TRBD2|-
CAISGGLAGGYEQYF
TGTGCCATCAGTGGGGGACTAGCGGGGGGCTACGAGCAGTACTTC
>TRBV9|TRBJ2-1|-|-
CASSKGVLGSYNEQFF
TGTGCCAGCAGCAAAGGGGTTCTTGGGTCCTACAATGAGCAGTTCTTC
>TRBV19|TRBJ2-5|-|-
CASSRAEQQETQYF
TGTGCCAGTAGCCGCGCCGAGCAGCAAGAGACCCAGTACTTC
>TRBV11-2|TRBJ2-4|-|-
CASSLDREALAKNIQYF
TGTGCCAGCAGCTTAGATCGGGAAGCCCTAGCCAAAAACATTCAGTACTTC
>TRBV18|TRBJ2-1|TRBD1|-
CASSPSRTGNEQFF
TGTGCCAGCTCACCCTCCAGGACAGGGAATGAGCAGTTCTTC